The rows below give T cell receptor beta chains drawn from one sample of a study of blood T cell repertoires in COVID-19. Only in-frame clones appear in the TCRdb table, and some are missing; sequencing was by immunoSEQ multiplex PCR. The table has some 450,000 clones, roughly 89% seen once; the top ten hold 0.8% to 0.85%. Sequences were obtained from peripheral blood. The receptors derive from a man in his late teens or twenties with COVID-19, enrolled during active disease. CDR3s include the opening cysteine and the closing phenylalanine or tryptophan. A D gene is named only where the DNA matches it firmly. Rows may omit the clone size; those that give it use once, few, many or a size class.

>NA|TRBJ1-6|NA|TRBV2
TGTGCCAGCAACCCGACGGGGGGGTATAATTCACCCCTCCACTTT
CASNPTGGYNSPLHF
>TRBD2|TRBJ2-3|NA|TRBV19
TGTGCCAGTAGTATCGGGCCTACTAGCGGAGATACGCAGTATTTT
CASSIGPTSGDTQYF
>TRBD2|TRBJ2-2|NA|TRBV5-4
TGTGCCAGCAGCCATTGGGGGTTGGGACTAGCGGGAGCCACCGGGGAGCTGTTTTTT
CASSHWGLGLAGATGELFF
>TRBD1|TRBJ1-5|NA|TRBV11-2
TGTGCCAGCAGCTTACGCCAGGGGGCCGGGCAGCCCCAGCATTTT
CASSLRQGAGQPQHF
>NA|TRBJ2-2|once|TRBV7-2
TGTGCCAGCAGCTTGCAGGGAATCACCGGGGAGCTGTTTTTT
CASSLQGITGELFF
>NA|TRBJ1-2|many|TRBV11-2
TGTGCCAGCAGCCGGGGGATCAGCTACACCTTC
CASSRGISYTF
>TRBD1|TRBJ2-3|NA|TRBV11-1
TGTGCCAGCAGGCCCGGCAGGGGGCGAAGAGGAACGCAGTATTTT
CASRPGRGRRGTQYF
>NA|TRBJ2-2|NA|TRBV5-4
TGTGCCAGCAGGTATACAGGGCACGGGGAGCTGTTTTTT
CASRYTGHGELFF
>TRBD2|TRBJ2-7|NA|TRBV11-3
TGTGCCAGCAGCTTAGTAGCGGGAGCCTACGAGCAGTACTTC
CASSLVAGAYEQYF
>TRBD2|TRBJ2-7|NA|TRBV2
TGTGCCAGTAGCGGGAGTGGCTACGAGCAGTACTTC
CASSGSGYEQYF
>NA|TRBJ1-1|once|TRBV7-9
TGTGCCAGCAGCTCGGAGGGTTACACTGAAGCTTTCTTT
CASSSEGYTEAFF
>NA|TRBJ2-7|NA|TRBV3-1/TRBV3-2
TGTGCCAGCAGCCCTGGGCGCGACGAGCAGTACTTC
CASSPGRDEQYF
>NA|TRBJ1-3|NA|TRBV6-7
TGTGCCAGCAGTTACCCCGACAGGAGGCCTGGAAACACCATATATTTT
CASSYPDRRPGNTIYF
>TRBD1|TRBJ2-1|once|TRBV15
TGTGCCACCAGCAGGGCGGGACAGGGAAAAAATGAGCAGTTCTTC
CATSRAGQGKNEQFF
>TRBD2|TRBJ2-7|NA|TRBV6-1
TGTGCCAGCAGTGAAGGGGGAGGGCCGGACGAGCAGTACTTC
CASSEGGGPDEQYF
>NA|TRBJ2-7|NA|TRBV15
TGTGCCACCAGCACCGGTGTACAGGGCTACGAGCAGTACTTC
CATSTGVQGYEQYF
>TRBD2|TRBJ2-5|NA|TRBV29-1
TGCAGCGTTGGGGGACTAGCGGTGGATTACTCGTACCAAGAGACCCAGTACTTC
CSVGGLAVDYSYQETQYF
>TRBD1|TRBJ2-7|NA|TRBV2
TGTGCCAGCAGTGAAGCTAGACAGGGGGCGCGGGAGCAGTACTTC
CASSEARQGAREQYF
>TRBD1|TRBJ1-6|NA|TRBV18
TGTGCCAGCTCAGCGGACAGGGGACAACCCCTCCACTTT
CASSADRGQPLHF
>NA|TRBJ2-3|NA|TRBV12-3/TRBV12-4
TGTGCCAGCAGGCCGGGTTACGATACGCAGTATTTT
CASRPGYDTQYF
>TRBD2|TRBJ2-1|NA|TRBV3-1/TRBV3-2
TGTGCCAGCAGCGAGACTAGCGGGACCTACAATGAGCAGTTCTTC
CASSETSGTYNEQFF
>TRBD1|TRBJ1-2|NA|TRBV25-1
TGTGCCAGCAGTGATGGGACAGGCTATGGCTACACCTTC
CASSDGTGYGYTF
>TRBD2|TRBJ2-3|NA|TRBV30
TGTGCCTGGGTAGCGGGAGGGCCGCCGGATACGCAGTATTTT
CAWVAGGPPDTQYF
>TRBD1|TRBJ1-3|NA|TRBV24-1
TGTGCCACCAGTGATTTGGCTGAATGTGGGGACGGACAGGGAGTTTCGTCTGGAAACACCATATATTTT
CATSDLAECGDGQGVSSGNTIYF
>NA|TRBJ2-6|NA|TRBV5-1
TGCGCCAGCAGCCCGGCGTCGAGGGTTGTGGGGGCCAACGTCCTGACTTTC
CASSPASRVVGANVLTF
>NA|TRBJ1-6|NA|TRBV2
TGTGCCAGCAGTGATGTGAGGATCAGCTCCTATAATTCACCCCTCCACTTT
CASSDVRISSYNSPLHF